This T cell receptor beta chain stems from a study of spatial heterogeneity in lung cancer. Study-wide points: One measure, the expanded intratumoral alpha and beta TCR count, tracked tumor mutation counts.

Germline CDR1 reads MNHEY; CDR2 reads SMNVEV (reference sequence). V dropped 5 bases and J dropped 2 bases, with 21 bases sitting between them. The CDR3 covers 17 residues. By share, this clonotype ranks as medium-sized. No antigen is known for it. Time point described: sample taken at primary tumor resection. The roughly 79 donors had untreated early-stage non-small cell lung cancer. A distinct unique molecular identifier was carried by each TCR cDNA molecule. MiXCR was run by TCRdb on the 5' RACE reads, yielding one entry per CDR3 protein. The sample lists thousands of distinct CDR3 sequences, roughly 6.5% occurring once.

The chain combines TRBV27 with TRBJ2-5; possible D gene TRBD1, 5 bases. This specimen was lung tumor tissue, taken at surgery. The clonotype comes from a male donor with early-stage non-small cell lung cancer. The CDR3 here is CASSTYSRALGQETQYF. Written as DNA, the CDR3 is TGTGCCAGCAGTACGTACTCCAGGGCCTTGGGGCAAGAGACCCAGTACTTC.